The next 20 T cell receptor beta chains were all read from a single sample in a study of regulatory T cells in long-lasting Graves disease. The TCR beta library used iRepertoire HTBI primers with Arm-PCR amplification of CDR3. MiXCR, run by TCRdb on the multiplex PCR reads, gives a single entry per CDR3 protein. The table has 350,000 to 500,000 distinct CDR3 sequences, about 14% seen once. Regarding time point: newly diagnosed GD, antithyroid drugs for less than 3 months. The TCR library was made from RNA that had been extracted from PBMCs in TRIzol. The data also belong to a second study, concerning T cells in Graves' hyperthyroidism and ophthalmopathy.

Material: peripheral blood mononuclear cells (PBMCs), obtained at new diagnosis, from a patient treated with antithyroid drugs. The receptors shown here come from a woman in her 50s with Graves disease.

V gene TRBV11-2 combines with J gene TRBJ1-3, with D perhaps TRBD1 (5 bases). The CDR3 loop spans 17 amino acids. V dropped 2 bases and J dropped 3 bases, with 17 bases sitting between them. Germline V gene lookup returns CDR1 SGHAT and CDR2 FQNNGV. Here the CDR3 DNA reads TGTGCCAGCAGCTTAATACGGACAACCGGGTTTGGAAACACCATATATTTT. Its protein product is CASSLIRTTGFGNTIYF. Looking up the rest from reference TRBV11-2 and TRBJ1-3 gives the full variable domain: EAGVAQSPRYKIIEKRQSVAFWCNPISGHATLYWYQQILGQGPKLLIQFQNNGVVDDSQLPKDRFSAERLKGVDSTLKIQPAKLEDSAVYLCASSLIRTTGFGNTIYFGEGSWLTVV.

The rearrangement joins TRBV20-1 to TRBJ2-7, with TRBD2 matching 11 bases. Germline assignment: CDR1 DFQATT and CDR2 SNEGSKA (reference sequence). J gave up 6 bases and V 6 bases, and 7 bases lay outside the gene matches. The CDR3 has 13 amino acids. CDR3 amino acids: CSATSGSPLEQYF. DNA of the CDR3: TGCAGTGCCACTAGCGGGAGCCCCCTCGAGCAGTACTTC.

The V gene is TRBV6-2 or TRBV6-3, the J gene TRBJ2-7, with TRBD1 matching over 7 bases. Trimming cost V 0 bases and J 3 bases; bases outside gene matches: 8. CDR1 is MNHEY and CDR2 is SVGEGT in the germline V gene. This CDR3 comprises 16 residues. The CDR3 DNA sequence: TGTGCCAGCAGTTACTCGCTCCGGGACAGCTACTACGAGCAGTACTTC. It is translated as CASSYSLRDSYYEQYF.

This clonotype was recorded many times. The chain is built from TRBV13 and TRBJ2-1, with D perhaps matching TRBD2 (6 bases). The CDR3 sequence is 15 residues long. Per the germline V gene, CDR1 is PRHDT and CDR2 is FYEKMQ (reference sequence). V was cut by 2 bases and J by 6 bases, with 14 bases left in between. Written as DNA, the CDR3 is TGTGCCAGCAGCTTAAGGAGGGCCGGCGGCAATGAGCAGTTCTTC. This encodes CASSLRRAGGNEQFF.

This clonotype came up many times. V usage is TRBV7-8 and J usage is TRBJ1-1, with a possible D match to TRBD1 (5 bases). Germline values: CDR1 SGHVS, CDR2 FQNEAQ. V was shortened by 5 bases and J by 7 bases, with 11 bases between the two germline ends. CDR3 length equals 12 residues. DNA for the CDR3: TGTGCCAGCAGCCGGGGGGGGGTTGAAGCTTTCTTT. Protein: CASSRGGVEAFF.

Comments on this clonotype: This may come from a read error, since a much larger clone is one base off. The chain links TRBV27 to TRBJ2-1; 7 nucleotides align to TRBD1. The CDR3 contains 15 residues. Germline assignment: CDR1 MNHEY and CDR2 SMNVEV (reference sequence). V lost 5 bases to trimming and J lost 10 bases; unmatched junction nucleotides: 14. The CDR3 loop reads CASSATGNSFYEQFF. The CDR3 DNA reads TGTGCCAGCAGTGCGACAGGGAATTCCTTTTACGAGCAGTTCTTC.

This clonotype was seen many times. The J gene is TRBJ2-2, the V gene TRBV28; D is perhaps TRBD1 or TRBD2 (6 bases each). Germline V CDR1 and CDR2: MDHEN, SYDVKM. The germline V and J ends were trimmed by 6 bases and 7 bases, with 24 bases remaining between them. The CDR3 consists of 17 residues. The DNA for the CDR3 is TGTGCCAGCAGACCATCACGCGGGACACCAGAACACGGGGAGCTGTTTTTT. Residues: CASRPSRGTPEHGELFF.

The table lists this clonotype with many counts. This rearrangement joins TRBV10-1 to TRBJ2-2; D call uncertain. Looked up from germline, CDR1 is WNHNN and CDR2 is SYGVQD (reference sequence). This CDR3 has 13 residues. Deletions cut 4 bases from V and 7 bases from J, with 10 bases between. The CDR3 DNA reads TGCGCCAGCAGTGTTAGCCTGGGCGGGGAGCTGTTTTTT. It translates to CASSVSLGGELFF.

The V call is TRBV29-1, the J call TRBJ2-7, with 11 bases matching TRBD1. The CDR3 length is 14 residues. Germline CDR1 is SQVTM and CDR2 is ANQGSEA. V was pared by 3 bases and J by 2 bases, with 3 bases of the junction left unmatched. The CDR3 region has the DNA TGCAGCGTTGACCCGGGACAGGGGGCCTACGAGCAGTACTTC. Translation gives CSVDPGQGAYEQYF.

The V call is TRBV3-1, the J call TRBJ1-1; D is undetermined. The CDR3 is 14 residues long. Trimming left V 3 bases short and J 5 bases short, with 13 bases between. The germline V gene has CDR1 LGHDT and CDR2 YNNKEL (reference sequence). The CDR3 bases are TGTGCCAGCAGCCAGGTAGTCGAGACAACTGAAGCTTTCTTT. Protein product: CASSQVVETTEAFF.

This clonotype was found a few times. The chain couples TRBV29-1 to TRBJ2-3, with TRBD2 matching 9 bases. Germline loops: CDR1 SQVTM, CDR2 ANQGSEA. V dropped 3 bases and J dropped 1; count of bases not matched to a gene: 8. There are 16 residues in the CDR3. The CDR3 DNA sequence: TGCAGCGTTGATCCTATTAGGACTAGCGGCACAGATACGCAGTATTTT. It translates to CSVDPIRTSGTDTQYF.

In this sample, this clonotype turned up a few times. The chain carries TRBV4-2 and TRBJ1-1; 10 bases are a match to TRBD1. Germline CDR1 LGHNA, CDR2 YNFKEQ. The CDR3 covers 17 residues. V shed 1 base, J shed 4 bases, and the junction held 9 bases outside the gene matches. The CDR3 loop reads CASSQGTGGILSTEAFF. In DNA, the CDR3 is TGTGCCAGCAGCCAAGGGACAGGGGGGATATTGAGCACTGAAGCTTTCTTT.

This clonotype was counted at least ten times. The rearrangement joins TRBV5-6 to TRBJ2-1; D ambiguous. CDR3 length: 15 amino acids. The V end was cut by 2 bases, the J end by 0 bases, with 9 bases between. CDR1 is SGHDT, CDR2 YYEEEE, per germline. In DNA form, the CDR3 reads TGTGCCAGCAGCTTATGGATGTCCTCCTACAATGAGCAGTTCTTC. It is translated as CASSLWMSSYNEQFF.

The table lists this clonotype with many counts. V is TRBV27 and J is TRBJ2-7; 9 bases are shared with TRBD1. Germline lookup yields CDR1 MNHEY and CDR2 SMNVEV (reference sequence). The V and J ends lost 3 bases and 1 base, in that order; junction bases with no gene match: 7. This CDR3 comprises 16 residues. The CDR3: CASSFFPGQGSYEQYF. The CDR3 nucleotides read TGTGCCAGCAGTTTCTTTCCGGGACAGGGTTCCTACGAGCAGTACTTC.

The chain uses TRBV4-1 and TRBJ1-6; TRBD1 matches 9 bases. CDR3 length: 15 amino acids. J lost 7 bases, V lost 3 bases, and 4 bases had no gene match. Germline CDR1 reads MGHRA; CDR2 reads YSYEKL. CDR3 region: CASSHVGTGNSPLHF. Here the CDR3 DNA reads TGCGCCAGCAGCCACGTGGGGACAGGGAATTCACCCCTCCACTTT.

This chain links TRBV5-4 with TRBJ2-4; D possibly matches TRBD1 or TRBD2 (6 bases each). This CDR3 comprises 18 residues. V was trimmed by 4 bases and J by 3 bases, leaving 23 bases between them. Germline V gives CDR1 SGHNT, CDR2 YYREEE (reference sequence). The CDR3 here is CASSLRVRGTYGKNIQYF. The CDR3 DNA sequence: TGTGCCAGCAGCCTCCGCGTGAGGGGGACTTATGGCAAAAACATTCAGTACTTC. Full variable domain (outside the CDR3, taken from reference TRBV5-4 and TRBJ2-4): ETGVTQSPTHLIKTRGQQVTLRCSSQSGHNTVSWYQQALGQGPQFIFQYYREEENGRGNFPPRFSGLQFPNYSSELNVNALELDDSALYLCASSLRVRGTYGKNIQYFGAGTRLSVL.

The chain uses TRBV28 and TRBJ1-6, with a tentative D call TRBD1 (5 bases). Germline V gives CDR1 MDHEN, CDR2 SYDVKM. CDR3 length equals 15 residues. V lost 3 bases, J lost 9 bases, and 15 bases lay in between. The CDR3 sequence: CASSLMGGRFSPLHF. The CDR3 nucleotides read TGTGCCAGCAGTTTGATGGGGGGAAGGTTTTCACCCCTCCACTTT.

As for this clonotype: This CDR3 is missing its conserved last phenylalanine or tryptophan, likely due to a read error. The chain combines TRBV11-3 with TRBJ1-1; possibly TRBD1 for D (5 bases). Germline V gene data show CDR1 as SGHNT and CDR2 as YENEEA. The V end was cut by 3 bases, the J end by 5 bases, with 10 bases between. The CDR3 is 13 residues long. The CDR3 DNA is TGTGCCAGCAGCTTCAGGGAGGAGACTGAAGCTTTCCTT. Protein sequence: CASSFREETEAFL.

This clonotype was seen ten or more times. The V gene is TRBV7-9, the J gene TRBJ2-6, with D uncertain. The germline V gene has CDR1 SEHNR and CDR2 FQNEAQ (reference sequence). Trimming stripped 1 base from V and 0 bases from J, with 16 bases between. The CDR3 sequence is 19 residues long. CDR3 DNA sequence: TGTGCCAGCAGCTTAGTTTCTTGGGCACGGATCTCTGGGGCCAACGTCCTGACTTTC. It specifies CASSLVSWARISGANVLTF.

This clonotype was observed many times. The rearrangement joins TRBV12-3 or TRBV12-4 to TRBJ2-4, with D possibly called TRBD1 or TRBD2 (7 bases each). Trimming cost V 7 bases and J 7 bases, with 14 bases left between them. This CDR3 is 13 amino acids long. DNA of the CDR3: TGTGCCAGCAACCAGGGGGGGTGGAACATTCAGTACTTC. Translated: CASNQGGWNIQYF.